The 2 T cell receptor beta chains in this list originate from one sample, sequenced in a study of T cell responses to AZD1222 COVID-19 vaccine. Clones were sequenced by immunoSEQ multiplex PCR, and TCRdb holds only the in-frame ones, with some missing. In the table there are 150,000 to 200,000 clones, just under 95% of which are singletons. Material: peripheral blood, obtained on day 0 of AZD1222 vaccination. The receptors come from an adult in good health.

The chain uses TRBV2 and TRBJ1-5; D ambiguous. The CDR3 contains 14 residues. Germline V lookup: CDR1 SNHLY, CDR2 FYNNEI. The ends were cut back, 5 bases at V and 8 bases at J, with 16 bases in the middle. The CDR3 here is CASSSDGLIKPQHF. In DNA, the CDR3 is TGTGCCAGCAGTTCTGACGGATTAATCAAGCCCCAGCATTTT. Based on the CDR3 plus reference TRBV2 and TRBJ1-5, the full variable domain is EPEVTQTPSHQVTQMGQEVILRCVPISNHLYFYWYRQILGQKVEFLVSFYNNEISEKSEIFDDQFSVERPDGSNFTLKIRSTKLEDSAMYFCASSSDGLIKPQHFGDGTRLSIL.

The CDR3 spells CASSFSMDRQMNTEAFF. The CDR3 nucleotides read TGTGCCAGCAGCTTCTCGATGGACAGGCAGATGAACACTGAAGCTTTCTTT. The chain links TRBV6-2 or TRBV6-3 to TRBJ1-1, with 7 bases matching TRBD1. Germline values: CDR1 MNHEY, CDR2 SVGEGT. Trimming took 6 bases from V and 0 from J; bases not matched to a gene: 13. The CDR3 loop spans 17 amino acids.